Each of the 8 T cell receptor beta chains below was sequenced from the same sample in a study of blood T cell repertoires in COVID-19. Measured with immunoSEQ multiplex PCR; TCRdb has only the in-frame clones, and not every one. The sample carries some 200,000 clones, 82% recorded once. What was sequenced was PBMCs or T cells enriched from blood (not recorded which). Receptor source: an older woman with acute COVID-19.

This clone was picked up a small number of times. The chain couples TRBV4-3 to TRBJ1-1; TRBD1 matches 9 bases. The trim removed 5 bases at V and 5 bases at J, leaving 9 bases unmatched. The length of the CDR3 is 15 residues. CDR1 and CDR2 (germline): LGHNA, YSLEER. The chain's CDR3 is CASSKQGAMGTEAFF. Here the CDR3 DNA reads TGCGCCAGCAGCAAACAGGGGGCGATGGGAACTGAAGCTTTCTTT.

J is TRBJ1-2 and V is TRBV7-9; D remains ambiguous. CDR3 length: 11 amino acids. Trimming removed 5 bases from V and 5 bases from J, with 6 bases in between. Germline V gives CDR1 SEHNR, CDR2 FQNEAQ (reference sequence). In nucleotides, the CDR3 is TGTGCCAGCAGCGCTACTTATGGCTACACCTTC. Residues: CASSATYGYTF.

The chain couples TRBV2 to TRBJ2-7; 14 bases align to TRBD2. The germline gives CDR1 SNHLY, CDR2 FYNNEI. CDR3 length: 15 residues. Trimming at V came to 5 bases and at J to 12 bases, leaving 12 bases not matched to a gene. The CDR3 loop reads CASSPYGTSGRGGYF. CDR3 DNA sequence: TGTGCCAGCAGTCCTTACGGGACTAGCGGGAGAGGTGGGTACTTC.

The rearrangement links TRBV24-1 to TRBJ1-1; D gene uncertain. Trimming cost V 3 bases and J 1 base, with 11 bases left between them. This CDR3 has 15 residues. The germline V gene has CDR1 KGHDR and CDR2 SFDVKD. The CDR3, as DNA: TGTGCCACCAGTGATGGGTCAGCGGGGAACACTGAAGCTTTCTTT. It translates to CATSDGSAGNTEAFF.

The chain combines TRBV12-3 or TRBV12-4 with TRBJ2-1; no clear D gene. The CDR3 sequence is 12 residues long. Trimming pared 5 bases from V and 10 bases from J, leaving 12 bases between. This CDR3 reads CASSPRVGEQFF. The CDR3 nucleotides are TGTGCCAGCAGTCCCCGCGTGGGCGAGCAGTTCTTC.

V and J are TRBV7-7 and TRBJ2-2, with 8 bases matching TRBD2. Germline loops: CDR1 SSHAT, CDR2 FNYEAQ (reference sequence). V gave up 5 bases and J gave up 5 bases; unmatched junction bases: 7. The CDR3 runs to 15 residues. The chain's CDR3 is CASSRSGSGTGELFF. The CDR3 bases are TGTGCCAGCAGCCGAAGCGGGAGTGGAACCGGGGAGCTGTTTTTT.

This sequence joins TRBV7-2 and TRBJ2-3, with D unclear. The germline gives CDR1 SGHTA, CDR2 FQGNSA. The CDR3 is 12 amino acids. Trimming stripped 5 bases from V and 5 bases from J, with 8 bases between. This CDR3 is CASSTLRDTQYF. The CDR3 DNA sequence: TGTGCCAGCAGCACCCTGAGAGATACGCAGTATTTT.

The chain uses TRBV4-3 and TRBJ2-3, with 10 nucleotides matching TRBD1. Per the germline V gene, CDR1 is LGHNA and CDR2 is YSLEER. The V gene end was trimmed by 4 bases and the J gene end by 4 bases; junction bases not matched to a gene: 2. CDR3 size: 14 residues. CDR3 protein: CASSRDRGADTQYF. The CDR3 DNA follows: TGCGCCAGCAGCCGGGACAGGGGCGCAGATACGCAGTATTTT.